This T cell receptor beta chain was recorded in a study of OX40 agonist ivuxolimab in advanced cancers. Study details: Each patient was given ivuxolimab into a vein every 2 weeks, at 0.01 to 10 mg/kg. The dose-escalation cohort had hepatocellular carcinoma, melanoma, renal cell or head and neck cancer. Findings of the study overall: Within 6 weeks, CD4+ and CD8+ blood T cells expanded clonally at 0.1 to 3.0 mg/kg.

Some clones are missing from TCRdb's copy, which holds only in-frame ones; the method was immunoSEQ multiplex PCR. This sample has tens of thousands of clones, with approximately 86% found just once. V lost 0 bases and J 4 bases, leaving 8 bases between the germline ends. Germline V lookup: CDR1 SGHRS, CDR2 YFSETQ. This CDR3 region has 14 residues. Samples of blood were obtained at baseline, on cycle 4 day 1, and on cycle 7 day 1. Turning to this clone: Its antigen is not known.

This chain joins TRBV5-1 and TRBJ1-3, with D possibly TRBD1 on 6 matching bases. This sequence was found in an adult with an advanced solid tumor such as melanoma, head and neck, liver or kidney cancer. This specimen consisted of CD4+ or CD8+ T cells sorted from blood, obtained in a trial of the OX40 agonist ivuxolimab. The CDR3 DNA reads TGCGCCAGCAGCTTGGCACAGGGCGGAAACACCATATATTTT. Translating gives CASSLAQGGNTIYF.